This paragraph reports one T cell receptor (beta chain). This specimen comes from a study of blood T cell repertoires in COVID-19. The wider study: Acute and convalescent COVID-19 specimens originated in the United States, Italy and Spain.

Method: immunoSEQ multiplex PCR; TCRdb's copy keeps in-frame clones and lacks some. The sample records about 73,000 clones, roughly 80% being singletons. This CDR3 comprises 13 residues. Trimming removed 3 bases from V and 5 bases from J, with 8 bases in between. Germline lookup yields CDR1 KGHSH and CDR2 LQKENI. The sequence was obtained from a human donor in a cohort sampled during active COVID-19. This chain links TRBV18 with TRBJ1-5, with no clear D. The sequenced material came from peripheral blood. The CDR3: CASSPQIHQPQHF. The CDR3 coding sequence is TGTGCCAGCTCACCCCAGATTCATCAGCCCCAGCATTTT.